The rows below give T cell receptor beta chains drawn from one sample of a study of CD4 T cell repertoires in COVID-19. Using immunoSEQ multiplex PCR, the repertoire was profiled, and TCRdb retains in-frame clones only, with some absent. The table has about 75,000 clones, roughly 80% seen once. The sample consisted of CD4+ T cells from peripheral blood, taken after recovery from COVID-19. These receptors all come from a human donor who had COVID-19. Both conserved end residues are part of each CDR3. Size values are once, few and many counts, or a class for expanded clones, and some rows have none.

J	V	size	CDR3
TRBJ1-4	TRBV3-1/TRBV3-2	-	CASSQALGSSTNEKLFF
TRBJ1-1	TRBV5-6	few	CASSRGQGAMVAFF
TRBJ1-4	TRBV5-1	-	CASSLGGIGPNEKLFF
TRBJ1-1	TRBV30	-	CACRGVSNTEAFF
TRBJ2-2	TRBV6-6	-	CASRERNSNTGELFF
TRBJ2-3	TRBV4-1	-	CASSFRASGGKDTQYF
TRBJ2-5	TRBV7-9	-	CASSGSATQYF
TRBJ1-1	TRBV19	-	CASSPPPDPYTEAFF
TRBJ2-5	TRBV9	-	CASSVGHQETQYF
TRBJ2-5	TRBV12-3/TRBV12-4	-	CASSLRVTQYF
TRBJ2-1	TRBV5-1	-	CASSSSGGPYNEQFF
TRBJ2-3	TRBV5-4	-	CASSFGLSTDTQYF
TRBJ2-1	TRBV11-2	once	CASSLGLASNEQFF
TRBJ2-7	TRBV19	-	CASSISDRGAYEQYF
TRBJ2-3	TRBV25-1	-	CASSVFTSDTQYF
TRBJ2-7	TRBV5-4	-	CASRRDLNSYEQYF
TRBJ2-7	TRBV5-5	-	CATGKSGTAYEQYF
TRBJ1-1	TRBV6-5	-	CASSNNRETEAFF
TRBJ2-3	TRBV18	-	CASSPPMTTGASTDTQYF
TRBJ2-2	TRBV5-4	-	CASSWEGAGTGELFF
TRBJ2-5	TRBV5-6	-	CASSLAGRETQYF
TRBJ1-4	TRBV2	-	CASRETGLDNEKLFF
TRBJ2-7	TRBV5-1	-	CASRSGPGATYEQYF
TRBJ1-4	TRBV6-1	-	CASSEQENEKLFF
TRBJ2-1	TRBV28	few	CASLSGSQRNEQFF
TRBJ1-1	TRBV5-1	-	CASSLAGFGGRDTEAFF
TRBJ2-5	TRBV2	-	CASSENSGQGGETQYF
TRBJ2-1	TRBV5-1	once	CASSLALAGGDYNEQFF
TRBJ1-5	TRBV9	once	CASSVGQDGNQPQHF
TRBJ2-1	TRBV28	-	CASSLRTEQFF
TRBJ1-1	TRBV19	-	CASSPNRGGNREAFF
TRBJ1-1	TRBV6-2/TRBV6-3	-	CASSYSRVQTPFMNTEAFF
TRBJ2-7	TRBV10-3	-	CATATSGGYEQYF
TRBJ2-3	TRBV5-6	-	CASSLPGGSDTQYF
TRBJ2-7	TRBV5-1	-	CASSLDGTGKYEQYF
TRBJ1-1	TRBV7-9	-	CASSFALNTEAFF
TRBJ2-2	TRBV7-8	-	CASSLKGDRASGELFF
TRBJ1-4	TRBV5-4	-	CASSLGGTGVATNEKLFF
TRBJ2-5	TRBV7-2	-	CASSAPGLRGETQYF
TRBJ1-2	TRBV11-3	once	CASSLPPLAYGYTF
TRBJ1-1	TRBV7-9	-	CASSFSSGEQGEAFF
TRBJ2-7	TRBV10-3	-	CAISVANEQYF
TRBJ1-1	TRBV10-2	-	CASHESWSTEAFF